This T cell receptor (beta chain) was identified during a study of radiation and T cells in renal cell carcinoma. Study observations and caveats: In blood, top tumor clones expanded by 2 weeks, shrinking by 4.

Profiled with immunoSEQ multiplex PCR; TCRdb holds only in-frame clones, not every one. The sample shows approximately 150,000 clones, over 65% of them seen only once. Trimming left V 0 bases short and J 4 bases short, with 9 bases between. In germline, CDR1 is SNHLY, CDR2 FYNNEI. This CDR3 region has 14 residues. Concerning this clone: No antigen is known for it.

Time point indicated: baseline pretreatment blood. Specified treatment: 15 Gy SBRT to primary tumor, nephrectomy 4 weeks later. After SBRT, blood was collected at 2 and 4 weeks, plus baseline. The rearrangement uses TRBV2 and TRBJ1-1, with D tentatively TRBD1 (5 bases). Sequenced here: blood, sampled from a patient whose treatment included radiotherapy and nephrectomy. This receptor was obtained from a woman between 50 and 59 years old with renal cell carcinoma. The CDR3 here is CASSEATGATEAFF. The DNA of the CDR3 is TGTGCCAGCAGTGAAGCGACCGGGGCCACTGAAGCTTTCTTT. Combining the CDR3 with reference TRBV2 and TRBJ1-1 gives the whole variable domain EPEVTQTPSHQVTQMGQEVILRCVPISNHLYFYWYRQILGQKVEFLVSFYNNEISEKSEIFDDQFSVERPDGSNFTLKIRSTKLEDSAMYFCASSEATGATEAFFGQGTRLTVV.